This record looks at one T cell receptor beta chain sequence and its context. Its specificity is unknown. V lost 2 bases, J lost 2 bases, and 11 bases lay in between. Germline values: CDR1 MNHEY, CDR2 SMNVEV (reference sequence). This CDR3 has 15 residues. This entry belongs to a study of cytomegalovirus exposure and HLA in healthy donors. Study conclusions and caveats: Among TCR sequences, most were rare, though some public TCRs appeared in many donors. TCR beta chain V- and J-gene trimming was linked, in a later analysis, to a missense variant in DCLRE1C. In a later analysis, around 18,000 TCR beta sequences were associated with HLA alleles at 0.05 false discovery rate.

PCR employed 60 Vbeta and 13 Jbeta primers. Produced via immunoSEQ multiplex PCR; TCRdb's table is partial and in-frame only. In the table there are some 180,000 clones, under 80% of which are singletons. The receptor was derived from a woman in her twenties or thirties in good health and CMV-seropositive. The chain uses TRBV27 and TRBJ2-3; D not resolved. Sequencing was done on a sample of PBMCs. The CDR3 here is CASSLLAANTDTQYF. CDR3 DNA sequence: TGTGCCAGCAGTTTACTCGCGGCCAACACAGATACGCAGTATTTT.